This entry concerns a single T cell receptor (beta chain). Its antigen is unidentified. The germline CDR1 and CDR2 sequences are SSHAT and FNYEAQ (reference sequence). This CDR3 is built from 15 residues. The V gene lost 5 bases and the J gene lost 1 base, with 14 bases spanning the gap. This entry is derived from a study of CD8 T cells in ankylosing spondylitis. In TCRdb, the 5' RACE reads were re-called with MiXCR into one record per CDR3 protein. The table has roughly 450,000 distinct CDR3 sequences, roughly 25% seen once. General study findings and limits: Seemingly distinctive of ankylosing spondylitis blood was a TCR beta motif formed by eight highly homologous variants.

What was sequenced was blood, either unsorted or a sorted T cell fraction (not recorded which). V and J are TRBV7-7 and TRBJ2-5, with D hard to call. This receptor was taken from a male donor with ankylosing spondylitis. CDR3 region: CASSQGTTFQETQYF. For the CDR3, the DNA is TGTGCCAGCAGCCAAGGCACTACCTTCCAAGAGACCCAGTACTTC.